Detailed here is one T cell receptor (beta chain). Its antigen is unknown. A multiplex PCR was run with 60 Vbeta primers and 13 Jbeta primers. Per the authors' pipeline: A later analysis counted some 87 million unique TCR beta chains, 10 million to 12 million shared. Produced via immunoSEQ multiplex PCR; TCRdb's table is partial and in-frame only. The DNA was the basis for D and trimming; V, J and clone size are from that table. Among 85,000 to 120,000 clones listed, roughly 82% were seen once. These data are taken from a study of cytomegalovirus exposure and HLA in healthy donors. Study-wide results and limits: A later analysis showed HLA-associated TCR beta chains outstripping equally common others in clonal expansion.

CDR3 length equals 13 residues. CDR1 and CDR2 from the germline V gene are LNHDA and SQIVND (reference sequence). V gave up 5 bases and J gave up 0 bases, with 6 bases separating them. The material sequenced was PBMCs. This TCR derives from a man aged 50 or older in good health and CMV-seronegative. The chain is built from TRBV19 and TRBJ2-3, with D possibly TRBD2 on 5 matching bases. The DNA of the CDR3 is TGTGCCAGTAGTGAGGGCAGCACAGATACGCAGTATTTT. Its protein is CASSEGSTDTQYF.